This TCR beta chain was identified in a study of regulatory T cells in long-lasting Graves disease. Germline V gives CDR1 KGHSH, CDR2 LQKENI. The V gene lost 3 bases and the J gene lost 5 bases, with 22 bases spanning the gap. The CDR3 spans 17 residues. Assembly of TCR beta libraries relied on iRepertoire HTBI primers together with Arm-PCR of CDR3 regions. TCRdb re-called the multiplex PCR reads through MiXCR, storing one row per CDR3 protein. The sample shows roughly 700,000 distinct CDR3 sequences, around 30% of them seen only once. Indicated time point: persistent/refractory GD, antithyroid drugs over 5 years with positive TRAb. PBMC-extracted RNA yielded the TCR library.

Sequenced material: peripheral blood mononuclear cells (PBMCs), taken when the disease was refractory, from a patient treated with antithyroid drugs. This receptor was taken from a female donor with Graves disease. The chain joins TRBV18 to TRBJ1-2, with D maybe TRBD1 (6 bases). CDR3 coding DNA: TGTGCCAGCTCACCTACTAGCGAGACGCAGGGGCGATATGGCTACACCTTC. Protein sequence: CASSPTSETQGRYGYTF.